One and the same sample provided the 4 T cell receptor beta chains below, sequenced in a study of T-cell reconstitution after alpha-beta-depleted transplantation in children. The TCRbeta library was prepared with unique molecular identifiers. MiXCR, applied by TCRdb to the PCR reads, yields one record per CDR3 protein. This repertoire shows approximately 510,000 distinct CDR3 sequences, roughly 18% found once; its top ten account for roughly 3.3%. Sample: PBMCs from the stem cell graft donor, taken from the stem cell graft. These receptors all come from a human donor who donated a stem cell graft to a child with acute lymphoblastic leukemia.

The chain recombines TRBV5-1 with TRBJ1-2, with D possibly matching TRBD1 (5 bases). This CDR3 has 15 amino acids. The germline CDR1 and CDR2 sequences are SGHRS and YFSETQ. Trimming removed 4 bases at V and 1 base at J, with 14 bases between. The CDR3 bases are TGCGCCAGCAGCGATGACAGTTCCCTTAACTATGGCTACACCTTC. This translates into CASSDDSSLNYGYTF.

V is TRBV11-2 and J is TRBJ2-1; 9 positions match TRBD1. The CDR3 covers 16 residues. Per germline, CDR1 SGHAT and CDR2 FQNNGV. Trimming removed 5 bases from V and 8 bases from J; junction bases left unmatched: 13. The CDR3 loop is CASSRDPGQGFDEQFF. The CDR3, as DNA: TGTGCCAGCAGCCGAGATCCGGGACAGGGCTTTGATGAGCAGTTCTTC.

The rearrangement joins TRBV6-5 to TRBJ2-7; D uncertain. The CDR3 consists of 13 residues. Germline CDR1 MNHEY, CDR2 SVGAGI. Trimming took 2 bases from V and 4 from J, leaving 9 bases between them. Here the CDR3 reads CASSYVTGYEQYF. In DNA, the CDR3 is TGTGCCAGCAGTTACGTGACGGGTTACGAGCAGTACTTC.

The chain employs TRBV29-1 and TRBJ2-1; D may be TRBD2 (7 bases). Trimming pared 8 bases from V and 0 bases from J, leaving 17 bases between. CDR3 length: 15 amino acids. The germline V gene encodes CDR1 SQVTM and CDR2 ANQGSEA. The CDR3, as DNA: TGCAGCTTCCTGGGGGGGGCCCGCTCCTACAATGAGCAGTTCTTC. It translates to CSFLGGARSYNEQFF.